These 13 T cell receptor beta chains came from one sample sequenced in a study of T cells in women clearing cervical HPV infection. This table comes from immunoSEQ multiplex PCR, and its TCRdb copy is limited to in-frame clones, with some not included. The record lists around 39,000 clones, of which the ten most abundant hold 4.5% to 6%. Sequenced input: blood buffy coat. Every receptor here comes from a woman between 18 and 69 years old with a cervical HPV16 infection that either progressed to CIN3+ or cleared (not recorded which).

The DNA read from the CDR3 is TGCAGTGCTTCTCTAGCGGGTGTTTACAATGAG. Its protein is CSASLAGVYNE. The entire CDR3 sequence reads CSASLAGVYNEQFF. The V call is TRBV20-1, the J call TRBJ2-1; 8 positions match TRBD2. The sequence runs out 3 residues before the end of the CDR3; the remainder is reconstructed from the germline J gene. Losses at the gene ends were 5 bases for V and 4 bases for J; bases not matched to a gene: 7. This CDR3 has 14 residues. Germline lookup yields CDR1 DFQATT and CDR2 SNEGSKA (reference sequence).

In regard to this clone: The DNA ends 3 residues before the CDR3 does, and the rest of the CDR3 is filled in from the germline J gene. This rearrangement joins TRBV7-2 to TRBJ2-1, with D perhaps matching TRBD2 (5 bases). Trimming took 1 base from V and 6 from J, leaving 13 bases between them. Germline V gene sequence: CDR1 SGHTA, CDR2 FQGNSA. The CDR3 contains 15 residues. The CDR3: CASSLVPGELNEQFF. The part of the CDR3 DNA that was read is TGTGCCAGCAGCTTAGTCCCCGGGGAACTCAATGAG. The full variable domain, its missing parts supplied by reference TRBV7-2 and TRBJ2-1, is GAGVSQSPSNKVTEKGKDVELRCDPISGHTALYWYRQSLGQGLEFLIYFQGNSAPDKSGLPSDRFSAERTGGSVSTLTIQRTQQEDSAVYLCASSLVPGELNEQFFGPGTRLTVL.

Of note for this clone: The read ends 3 residues shy of where the CDR3 ends; the end is completed using the germline J gene. The chain uses TRBV7-8 and TRBJ1-1; tentative D call: TRBD1 (5 bases). There are 15 residues in the CDR3. Per germline, CDR1 SGHVS and CDR2 FQNEAQ. Trimming left V 1 base short and J 5 bases short, with 14 bases between. The CDR3: CASSLVPQGGTEAFF. Incomplete CDR3 DNA: TGTGCCAGCAGCTTAGTCCCCCAGGGAGGGACTGAA.

Details on this clone: The read ends 3 residues before the CDR3 terminus; that terminus is restored from the germline J gene. The chain recombines TRBV18 with TRBJ1-2; possibly TRBD1 for D (6 bases). Germline V gene data show CDR1 as KGHSH and CDR2 as LQKENI. The CDR3 is 16 residues long. Here the CDR3 reads CASSPDRLPGGGDYTF. The CDR3 DNA, read in part, is TGTGCCAGCTCACCCGACAGGCTACCGGGTGGGGGCGAC.

Judged by frequency, this clone is medium-sized. The missing CDR3 end, 3 residues past where the read stops, is filled in from the germline J gene. This chain joins TRBV2 and TRBJ2-2, with D possibly matching TRBD1 (6 bases). The germline gives CDR1 SNHLY, CDR2 FYNNEI. Trimming cost V 6 bases and J 0 bases, with 11 bases left between them. This CDR3 has 15 amino acids. CDR3 sequence: CASSPRGPNTGELFF. CDR3 DNA (partial): TGTGCCAGCAGCCCCAGGGGTCCGAACACCGGGGAG.

As for this clone: With the read ending 3 residues before the CDR3 end, the germline J gene is used to fill in that end. The gene calls are TRBV5-4 and TRBJ2-5; unclear D gene. The length of the CDR3 is 14 residues. Trimming cost V 1 base and J 1 base, with 8 bases left between them. The germline V gene encodes CDR1 SGHNT and CDR2 YYREEE (reference sequence). The CDR3 DNA, read in part, is TGTGCCAGCAGCTTGAATACAGCCCAAGAGACC. Translating gives CASSLNTAQET. The CDR3 as a whole reads CASSLNTAQETQYF.

Worth noting for this clone: The missing CDR3 end, 3 residues past where the read stops, is filled in from the germline J gene. The rearrangement uses TRBV2 and TRBJ1-1; TRBD1 aligns across 10 bases. The CDR3 extends over 13 amino acids. V shed 7 bases and J 5 bases; nucleotides not matched to a gene: 4. Germline V gene lookup returns CDR1 SNHLY and CDR2 FYNNEI. The CDR3 reads CASTSGQGTEAFF. CDR3 DNA (partial): TGTGCCAGCACTTCGGGACAGGGGACTGAA.

Worth noting for this clone: The read gets to within 3 residues of the CDR3 end, and the germline J gene fills in the rest. This chain uses TRBV5-1 with TRBJ2-1; 10 bases agree with TRBD2. The length of the CDR3 is 18 residues. Germline V gene data show CDR1 as SGHRS and CDR2 as YFSETQ. V was pared by 4 bases and J by 7 bases, with 17 bases of the junction left unmatched. CDR3 loop: CASSQLASGSTGGNEQFF. The CDR3 DNA, read in part, is TGCGCCAGCAGCCAGCTCGCTAGCGGGAGCACCGGGGGGAATGAG.

Concerning this clone: With the read ending 3 residues before the CDR3 end, the germline J gene is used to fill in that end. V gene TRBV29-1 combines with J gene TRBJ2-2, with D unclear. The germline CDR1 and CDR2 sequences are SQVTM and ANQGSEA. This CDR3 is built from 12 residues. With 4 bases removed from V and 6 bases from J, the gap between germline ends came to 9 bases. This CDR3 reads CSVAFGSGELFF. Incomplete CDR3 DNA: TGCAGCGTTGCATTCGGGTCCGGGGAG.

Concerning this clone: The read is 3 residues too short to cover the CDR3 end, so that end is filled in from the germline J gene. V gene TRBV12-3 or TRBV12-4 combines with J gene TRBJ2-1, with D possibly TRBD2 on 5 matching bases. CDR3 length: 15 amino acids. The V gene lost 5 bases and the J gene lost 0 bases, with 11 bases spanning the gap. CDR3 bases read: TGTGCCAGCAGTGTAAGCGGCTTCTCCTACAATGAG. The encoded protein is CASSVSGFSYNE. The complete CDR3 sequence is CASSVSGFSYNEQFF.

To note about this clone: Sequencing ends 3 residues short of the CDR3 end; the germline J gene provides the rest. V and J are TRBV10-3 and TRBJ2-7, with a possible D match to TRBD2 (6 bases). From germline, CDR1 is ENHRY and CDR2 SYGVKD. The CDR3 contains 13 residues. V lost 8 bases to trimming and J lost 3 bases, with 14 bases between them. The DNA read from the CDR3 is TGTGCCATCGCCGGGACTCAAAGCTACGAG. Protein: CAIAGTQSYE. The complete CDR3 protein is CAIAGTQSYEQYF.

With respect to this clone: The observed sequence ends 3 residues before the CDR3 terminus, with the missing tail filled in from the germline J gene. V and J are TRBV7-9 and TRBJ1-1, with D maybe TRBD1 (6 bases). V lost 5 bases and J 5 bases, leaving 15 bases between the germline ends. The CDR3 consists of 14 residues. Per germline, CDR1 SEHNR and CDR2 FQNEAQ (reference sequence). CDR3 bases read: TGTGCCAGCAGCCCGGGACAATTTATTACTGAA. It encodes CASSPGQFITE. The CDR3 in full is CASSPGQFITEAFF.

About this clone itself: The CDR3 end is not reached by the read, which stops 3 residues before it; the germline J gene fills it in. This chain joins TRBV12-5 and TRBJ1-4; the match to TRBD1 covers 8 bases. The CDR3 is 16 residues long. Germline values: CDR1 LGHNT, CDR2 FRNRAP. The trim removed 0 bases at V and 10 bases at J, leaving 10 bases unmatched. Incomplete CDR3 DNA: TGTGCTAGTGGTTTGGTAGTAGGACAGGGAGGACGAAAA. As protein: CASGLVVGQGGRK. The whole CDR3 sequence is CASGLVVGQGGRKLFF. Variable domain in full (rest from reference TRBV12-5 and TRBJ1-4): DARVTQTPRHKVTEMGQEVTMRCQPILGHNTVFWYRQTMMQGLELLAYFRNRAPLDDSGMPKDRFSAEMPDATLATLKIQPSEPRDSAVYFCASGLVVGQGGRKLFFGSGTQLSVL.